This T cell receptor beta chain is from a study of CD8+ T cells in alopecia areata. The study's findings and limits: Elevated clonality characterized lesional scalp relative to normal scalp, particularly in alopecia totalis/universalis. Sharing of TCR sequences between patients (possibly for HLA-related reasons) was less clear than in mice.

Extracted RNA was reverse transcribed, and the resulting cDNA served as sequencing template. Assay used: immunoSEQ multiplex PCR; TCRdb lists only in-frame clones, some missing. Of 150,000 to 200,000 clones in the sample, less than 80% were seen once. Of note for this clone: The antigen is undetermined.

Germline CDR1 SGHRS, CDR2 YFSETQ. This CDR3 is built from 16 residues. The V and J ends lost 0 bases and 0 bases, in that order; junction bases with no gene match: 5. This TCR came from a human donor with alopecia areata. The sample here was CD8+ T cells sorted from blood, taken at week 0. The chain has TRBV5-1 and TRBJ2-7; 8 positions agree with TRBD2. Here the CDR3 reads CASSLAASGPSYEQYF. The CDR3, as DNA: TGCGCCAGCAGCTTGGCAGCTAGCGGGCCCTCCTACGAGCAGTACTTC.